This T cell receptor (beta chain) emerged from a study of T cell responses to AZD1222 COVID-19 vaccine. Turning to the study itself: Second doses were pooled across both intervals (about 4 or about 12 weeks). General study results and limits: Spike-specific TCR breadth rose after two AZD1222 doses, and depth rose as well. Clonal diversity was possibly underestimated, and the donors were mostly white British, with more females. Repertoire samples came only from after the peak T cell response.

The CDR3 sequence is 14 residues long. Germline values: CDR1 GTSNPN, CDR2 SVGIG (reference sequence). The V end was cut by 8 bases, the J end by 2 bases, with 15 bases between. Sequenced by immunoSEQ multiplex PCR; TCRdb stores in-frame clones only, minus some. The sample comprises 100,000 to 110,000 clones, about 87% of which are singletons, and more than 15% rests with the top ten. In regard to this clone: Its antigen is as yet unknown.

The rearrangement joins TRBV30 to TRBJ2-2; TRBD1 might be the D (6 bases). This receptor was obtained from an adult in good health. The source was peripheral blood, collected on day 0 of AZD1222 vaccination. Here the CDR3 DNA reads TGTGCCCGTAACCGGGACATCAACACCGGGGAGCTGTTTTTT. Protein: CARNRDINTGELFF.